A single sample gave rise to the 27 T cell receptor beta chains below, sequenced in a study of CD8 T cells in Susac syndrome. An input of roughly 0.45 to 1 ug of RNA was subjected to reverse transcription using random hexamers. TCRdb used MiXCR to reprocess the immunoSEQ multiplex PCR reads, holding one entry per CDR3 protein. The data hold roughly 110,000 distinct CDR3 sequences, with around 92% observed a single time. Source material: CD8+ T cells from PBMCs. The receptors here all came from a human donor in good health.

This clonotype was recorded once. The chain recombines TRBV10-3 with TRBJ2-7; 7 nucleotides match TRBD2. The germline gives CDR1 ENHRY, CDR2 SYGVKD. Trimming at V came to 10 bases and at J to 2 bases, leaving 8 bases not matched to a gene. The CDR3 sequence is 13 residues long. The chain's CDR3 is CATSRGEPYEQYF. The CDR3 DNA is TGTGCCACCTCCCGGGGGGAGCCCTACGAGCAGTACTTC.

Only one count was recorded for this clonotype. The chain is built from TRBV27 and TRBJ1-1; D ambiguous. Germline lookup yields CDR1 MNHEY and CDR2 SMNVEV (reference sequence). Deletions cut 0 bases from V and 0 bases from J, with 8 bases between. The length of the CDR3 is 15 residues. The chain's CDR3 is CASSLSGNMNTEAFF. The CDR3 DNA is TGTGCCAGCAGTTTATCCGGCAATATGAACACTGAAGCTTTCTTT.

DNA of the CDR3: TGTGCCAGCAGTGTAGGCGAGAACACTGAAGCTTTCTTT. Protein product: CASSVGENTEAFF. The V call is TRBV2, the J call TRBJ1-1; D unresolved. This CDR3 is 13 amino acids long. V gave up 4 bases and J gave up 1 base, with 7 bases separating them. The germline V gene encodes CDR1 SNHLY and CDR2 FYNNEI.

The gene calls are TRBV19 and TRBJ2-7; D possibly corresponds to TRBD2 (6 bases). V shed 5 bases and J shed 9 bases, with 17 bases lying between them. The CDR3 sequence is 13 residues long. Germline V gene data show CDR1 as LNHDA and CDR2 as SQIVND (reference sequence). The DNA for the CDR3 is TGTGCCAGTAGTCCCCCGGCTAGCGACGGGCAGTACTTC. Amino acid sequence: CASSPPASDGQYF.

The V gene is TRBV20-1, the J gene TRBJ2-6, with 7 bases lining up with TRBD2. J lost 0 bases, V lost 1 base, and 6 bases had no gene match. CDR1 and CDR2 from the germline V gene are DFQATT and SNEGSKA (reference sequence). This CDR3 contains 17 residues. The CDR3 here is CSARGMGGSSGANVLTF. Written as DNA, the CDR3 is TGCAGTGCTAGAGGCATGGGGGGGAGCTCTGGGGCCAACGTCCTGACTTTC.

This clonotype is a singleton in its sample. The chain uses TRBV2 and TRBJ2-4; no definite D call. V was shortened by 3 bases and J by 1 base, with 7 bases between the two germline ends. The CDR3 consists of 14 residues. Germline V lookup: CDR1 SNHLY, CDR2 FYNNEI. This CDR3 is CASSEVVAKNIQYF. DNA for the CDR3: TGTGCCAGCAGTGAGGTGGTTGCCAAAAACATTCAGTACTTC.

The rearrangement links TRBV6-2 or TRBV6-3 to TRBJ1-6; 9 bases line up with TRBD1. CDR1 and CDR2 from the germline V gene are MNHEY and SVGEGT. After removal of 6 bases from V and 7 bases from J, the junction contained 4 bases not matched to a gene. The CDR3 has 14 residues. The CDR3: CASSNGQGNSPLHF. For the CDR3, the DNA is TGTGCCAGCAGCAATGGACAGGGGAATTCACCCCTCCACTTT.

The chain combines TRBV19 with TRBJ2-2; D not certain. CDR1 is LNHDA and CDR2 is SQIVND in the germline V gene (reference sequence). The length of the CDR3 is 14 residues. Between the trimmed V and J ends, which lost 3 bases and 4 bases, there was a span of 9 bases. Here the CDR3 reads CASSMRDSTGELFF. Here the CDR3 DNA reads TGTGCCAGTAGTATGCGAGATAGCACCGGGGAGCTGTTTTTT. The entire variable domain, with the rest obtained from reference TRBV19 and TRBJ2-2, is as follows: DGGITQSPKYLFRKEGQNVTLSCEQNLNHDAMYWYRQDPGQGLRLIYYSQIVNDFQKGDIAEGYSVSREKKESFPLTVTSAQKNPTAFYLCASSMRDSTGELFFGEGSRLTVL.

The sample holds one count of this clonotype. The chain employs TRBV7-2 and TRBJ1-1; D unresolved. Per the germline V gene, CDR1 is SGHTA and CDR2 is FQGNSA. Trimming took off 6 bases at V and 10 bases at J, with 12 bases between the two ends. There are 11 residues in the CDR3. CDR3: CASSGEGAAFF. DNA of the CDR3: TGTGCCAGCAGTGGCGAGGGTGCAGCTTTCTTT.

This rearrangement joins TRBV6-1 to TRBJ2-2; 9 bases line up with TRBD1. V lost 6 bases to trimming and J lost 7 bases; unmatched junction nucleotides: 12. This CDR3 comprises 16 residues. Germline V lookup: CDR1 MNHNS, CDR2 SASEGT. This CDR3 is CASSLDRGEIGGELFF. CDR3 sequence (DNA): TGTGCCAGCAGCTTGGACAGGGGTGAAATCGGCGGGGAGCTGTTTTTT.

V and J are TRBV23-1 and TRBJ1-5; 7 bases are a match to TRBD1. TRBV23-1 is flagged as an ORF with uncertain function. This CDR3 is 15 amino acids long. J gave up 7 bases and V 2 bases, and 8 bases lay outside the gene matches. The CDR3 nucleotides are TGCGCCAGCAGTCAACAACAGGGGATCGGACAGCCCCAGCATTTT. This encodes CASSQQQGIGQPQHF.

V and J are TRBV7-3 and TRBJ2-1; 10 bases line up with TRBD2. Germline V gene sequence: CDR1 SGHTA, CDR2 FQGTGA. The J segment lost 7 bases and the V segment lost 5 bases, leaving 8 bases of the junction unmatched. CDR3 length equals 15 residues. This chain's CDR3 is CASSLSGRAVNEQFF. As DNA, the CDR3 is TGTGCCAGCAGCCTAAGCGGGAGGGCCGTGAATGAGCAGTTCTTC. The entire variable domain, with the rest obtained from reference TRBV7-3 and TRBJ2-1, is as follows: GAGVSQTPSNKVTEKGKYVELRCDPISGHTALYWYRQSLGQGPEFLIYFQGTGAADDSGLPNDRFFAVRPEGSVSTLKIQRTERGDSAVYLCASSLSGRAVNEQFFGPGTRLTVL.

This chain connects TRBV4-3 to TRBJ2-3; no firm D call. V was shortened by 4 bases and J by 3 bases, with 8 bases between the two germline ends. CDR1 and CDR2 from the germline V gene are LGHNA and YSLEER. The CDR3 totals 13 residues. The CDR3 DNA follows: TGCGCCAGCAGCCGGGCAGATACAGATACGCAGTATTTT. Translation gives CASSRADTDTQYF.

The chain has TRBV14 and TRBJ2-7; 8 nucleotides align to TRBD1. This CDR3 has 15 residues. Germline-derived CDR1 and CDR2 are SGHDN and FVKESK. Trimming took 2 bases from V and 4 from J; bases not matched to a gene: 7. Here the CDR3 DNA reads TGTGCCAGCAGCCAATCTCGGGACAGGCTTTACGAGCAGTACTTC. Protein: CASSQSRDRLYEQYF.

The chain employs TRBV29-1 and TRBJ1-2; D might be TRBD1 (5 bases). CDR1 is SQVTM and CDR2 is ANQGSEA in the germline V gene. V was pared by 6 bases and J by 7 bases, with 15 bases between. The CDR3 spans 12 residues. The DNA for the CDR3 is TGCAGCGTCCCAAGCTGGCAGGGTGGCTACACCTTC. Protein sequence: CSVPSWQGGYTF.

The V and J genes are TRBV20-1 and TRBJ1-1; TRBD1 aligns across 12 bases. V gave up 5 bases and J gave up 7 bases; unmatched junction bases: 8. Germline V gives CDR1 DFQATT, CDR2 SNEGSKA (reference sequence). There are 14 residues in the CDR3. This CDR3 is CSAGPGQGAHEAFF. In DNA form, the CDR3 reads TGCAGTGCTGGTCCGGGACAGGGGGCTCATGAAGCTTTCTTT.

J is TRBJ1-3 and V is TRBV4-2; 7 positions agree with TRBD1. Losses at the gene ends were 4 bases for V and 4 bases for J; bases not matched to a gene: 4. This CDR3 is 14 amino acids long. CDR1 is LGHNA and CDR2 is YNFKEQ in the germline V gene. This CDR3 reads CASSRPGQGNTIYF. The CDR3, as DNA: TGTGCCAGCAGCCGACCGGGACAGGGAAACACCATATATTTT.

V and J are TRBV12-3 or TRBV12-4 and TRBJ2-5; perhaps TRBD2 as D (6 bases). The CDR3 is 13 amino acids. Trimming removed 5 bases at V and 4 bases at J, with 11 bases between. This CDR3 reads CASSPGDIETQYF. The CDR3, as DNA: TGTGCCAGCAGTCCGGGGGATATAGAGACCCAGTACTTC.

This chain links TRBV5-1 with TRBJ1-2; possible D gene TRBD1, 6 bases. Germline assignment: CDR1 SGHRS and CDR2 YFSETQ. Trimming took off 3 bases at V and 4 bases at J, with 10 bases between the two ends. The length of the CDR3 is 13 residues. CDR3 DNA: TGCGCCAGCAGCTGGGACAAGAGCTATGGCTACACCTTC. Its protein product is CASSWDKSYGYTF.

This clonotype has just a few counts. The chain employs TRBV7-3 and TRBJ1-1; 7 bases are shared with TRBD1. CDR3 length: 15 amino acids. J gave up 5 bases and V 1 base, and 7 bases lay outside the gene matches. Germline-derived CDR1 and CDR2 are SGHTA and FQGTGA. The DNA of the CDR3 is TGTGCCAGCAGCTTAAATCCAGGGGGAGAGACTGAAGCTTTCTTT. This encodes CASSLNPGGETEAFF.

The gene calls are TRBV25-1 and TRBJ1-3; D is unclear. CDR3 length equals 14 residues. V was pared by 10 bases and J by 0 bases, with 13 bases between. Germline CDR1 reads MGHDK; CDR2 reads SYGVNS. CDR3 nucleotide sequence: TGTGCCACCCTCGGACGTAGCTCTGGAAACACCATATATTTT. The encoded protein is CATLGRSSGNTIYF.

The chain joins TRBV29-1 to TRBJ1-1; the match to TRBD1 covers 9 bases. The V segment lost 7 bases and the J segment 0 bases; nucleotides outside the gene matches: 3. Germline V lookup: CDR1 SQVTM, CDR2 ANQGSEA. This CDR3 is 13 amino acids long. The CDR3 region is CSGTGAMNTEAFF. The CDR3 bases are TGCAGCGGGACAGGGGCAATGAACACTGAAGCTTTCTTT.

The chain employs TRBV15 and TRBJ1-5, with 11 bases matching TRBD1. The V segment lost 5 bases and the J segment 7 bases; nucleotides outside the gene matches: 4. Germline V gene sequence: CDR1 LNHNV, CDR2 YYDKDF (reference sequence). This CDR3 has 14 residues. CDR3 coding DNA: TGTGCCACCAGCGGGACAGGGGGTATCCAGCCCCAGCATTTT. This gives the protein CATSGTGGIQPQHF.

DNA for the CDR3: TGTGCCAGCAGCTTGGTGGGCTCCCTGTCCTCAGGGGCCAACGTCCTGACTTTC. Encoded protein: CASSLVGSLSSGANVLTF. The rearrangement links TRBV5-8 to TRBJ2-6; D is uncertain. Per germline, CDR1 SGHTS and CDR2 YDEGEE. V dropped 0 bases and J dropped 4 bases, with 17 bases sitting between them. The CDR3 runs 18 residues. The variable domain in full, with the rest retrieved from reference TRBV5-8 and TRBJ2-6, is EAGVTQSPTHLIKTRGQQATLRCSPISGHTSVYWYQQALGLGLQFLLWYDEGEERNRGNFPPRFSGRQFPNYSSELNVNALELEDSALYLCASSLVGSLSSGANVLTFGAGSRLTVL.

The V call is TRBV6-5, the J call TRBJ1-5; the D gene is possibly TRBD1 (6 bases). V was trimmed by 5 bases and J by 7 bases, leaving 15 bases between them. The CDR3 sequence is 14 residues long. Germline CDR1 reads MNHEY; CDR2 reads SVGAGI. CDR3 residues: CASSPGGGRQPQHF. CDR3 bases: TGTGCCAGCAGTCCGGGGGGGGGCCGGCAGCCCCAGCATTTT.

The V call is TRBV28, the J call TRBJ1-1; D uncertain. Germline CDR1 reads MDHEN; CDR2 reads SYDVKM. The V and J ends lost 6 bases and 1 base respectively, with 9 bases between them. The CDR3 is made up of 13 amino acids. CDR3: CASRKGANTEAFF. CDR3 bases: TGTGCCAGCAGGAAGGGAGCGAACACTGAAGCTTTCTTT.

The chain joins TRBV7-8 to TRBJ1-5; TRBD1 aligns across 8 bases. CDR3 length: 16 residues. The germline gives CDR1 SGHVS, CDR2 FQNEAQ. V lost 0 bases to trimming and J lost 3 bases; unmatched junction nucleotides: 4. Here the CDR3 reads CASSLADRELNQPQHF. DNA for the CDR3: TGTGCCAGCAGCTTAGCGGACAGGGAACTCAATCAGCCCCAGCATTTT.